This TCR beta chain was captured by sequencing in a study of blood T cells in healthy people across ages. Those donating, healthy Caucasian individuals from Russia, were aged about 6 to 95. Each individual donor underwent a draw of approximately 10 milliliters of peripheral blood. Total RNA, at least 5.5 micrograms per sample, came from PBMCs. Combining a sample-barcoded 5' primer with a J-beta primer mix, a second PCR ran for roughly 7 to 12 cycles. TCRdb re-called the 5' RACE reads through MiXCR, storing one row per CDR3 protein. The sample lists hundreds of thousands of distinct CDR3 sequences; about 53% were seen once. CDR3 length: 14 amino acids. Germline CDR1 SNHLY, CDR2 FYNNEI. Deletions cut 4 bases from V and 4 bases from J, with 8 bases between.

This rearrangement joins TRBV2 to TRBJ2-6; D not resolved. The sequenced material came from blood. The sequence came from an elderly man in good health. CDR3 sequence (DNA): TGTGCCAGCAGTGCGACCTGGGGGGCCAACGTCCTGACTTTC. This translates into CASSATWGANVLTF.